Below are 29 T cell receptor beta chains sequenced from a single sample in a study of cytomegalovirus exposure and HLA in healthy donors. PCR was performed using 60 Vbeta and 13 Jbeta primers. This table comes from immunoSEQ multiplex PCR, and its TCRdb copy is limited to in-frame clones, with some not included. The sample includes 100,000 to 150,000 clones, around 75% of them seen just once. The sample was PBMCs. The receptors derive from a woman between 50 and 59 years old in good health and CMV-seropositive.

There are a few counts of this clone. This sequence joins TRBV7-9 and TRBJ1-5, with D tentatively TRBD1 (6 bases). In germline, CDR1 is SEHNR, CDR2 FQNEAQ (reference sequence). V was clipped by 5 bases and J by 6 bases, with 20 bases between them. There are 16 residues in the CDR3. The CDR3 sequence is CASSPRQAVESQPQHF. The CDR3 DNA reads as TGTGCCAGCAGCCCCAGACAGGCCGTGGAGAGTCAGCCCCAGCATTTT.

The V gene is TRBV7-9, the J gene TRBJ2-2, with D maybe TRBD1 (6 bases). Germline V gives CDR1 SEHNR, CDR2 FQNEAQ (reference sequence). V was shortened by 4 bases and J by 6 bases, with 12 bases between the two germline ends. This CDR3 comprises 14 residues. Written as DNA, the CDR3 is TGTGCCAGCAGCTCCCACAGGGAAGCCGGGGAGCTGTTTTTT. This encodes CASSSHREAGELFF.

The chain combines TRBV5-1 with TRBJ2-7, with TRBD1 identical over 8 bases. The CDR3 loop spans 15 amino acids. Germline CDR1 reads SGHRS; CDR2 reads YFSETQ. The V and J ends lost 0 bases and 2 bases, in that order; junction bases with no gene match: 4. The DNA of the CDR3 is TGCGCCAGCAGCTTGGGAGGACAGGGAACCTACGAGCAGTACTTC. As protein: CASSLGGQGTYEQYF. Based on the CDR3 plus reference TRBV5-1 and TRBJ2-7, the full variable domain is KAGVTQTPRYLIKTRGQQVTLSCSPISGHRSVSWYQQTPGQGLQFLFEYFSETQRNKGNFPGRFSGRQFSNSRSEMNVSTLELGDSALYLCASSLGGQGTYEQYFGPGTRLTVT.

Written as DNA, the CDR3 is TGTGCCAGCAGTGAAAGATGGACAGGGATGGGGCAGCCCCAGCATTTT. This encodes CASSERWTGMGQPQHF. The chain employs TRBV6-1 and TRBJ1-5, with 8 bases lining up with TRBD1. Losses at the gene ends were 2 bases for V and 7 bases for J; bases not matched to a gene: 10. The CDR3 has 16 amino acids. In germline, CDR1 is MNHNS, CDR2 SASEGT.

The V gene is TRBV27, the J gene TRBJ2-2, with 7 bases identical to TRBD1. Germline CDR1 reads MNHEY; CDR2 reads SMNVEV (reference sequence). This CDR3 spans 15 amino acids. The J segment lost 3 bases and the V segment lost 7 bases, leaving 8 bases of the junction unmatched. The CDR3 nucleotides are TGTGCCAGCACTACCAGACAGGGCCACACCGGGGAGCTGTTTTTT. Encoded protein: CASTTRQGHTGELFF.

This sequence joins TRBV6-5 and TRBJ1-4; 8 bases are shared with TRBD1. This CDR3 has 14 amino acids. CDR1 and CDR2 from the germline V gene are MNHEY and SVGAGI. The V and J ends lost 6 bases and 8 bases, in that order; junction bases with no gene match: 8. This CDR3 is CASSPDREGEKLFF. In nucleotides, the CDR3 is TGTGCCAGCAGCCCGGACAGGGAGGGGGAAAAACTGTTTTTT.

This chain links TRBV10-2 with TRBJ1-1, with TRBD1 as a possible D gene (5 bases). The ends were cut back, 3 bases at V and 1 base at J, with 6 bases in the middle. The CDR3 spans 13 residues. Germline CDR1 reads WSHSY; CDR2 reads SAAADI. The CDR3 coding sequence is TGCGCCAGCAGTGACAGGGAGAACACTGAAGCTTTCTTT. Amino acid sequence: CASSDRENTEAFF.

The genes are TRBV2 and TRBJ2-3, with D maybe TRBD2 (5 bases). CDR3 length: 12 residues. Trimming took off 5 bases at V and 6 bases at J, with 9 bases between the two ends. Germline V gives CDR1 SNHLY, CDR2 FYNNEI. DNA of the CDR3: TGTGCCAGCAGTTTAATAGCGGATACGCAGTATTTT. Its translation: CASSLIADTQYF.

The gene calls are TRBV6-5 and TRBJ1-2, with TRBD1 identical over 9 bases. After removal of 4 bases from V and 3 bases from J, the junction contained 9 bases not matched to a gene. The CDR3 is 16 residues long. CDR1 and CDR2 from the germline V gene are MNHEY and SVGAGI. CDR3 in amino acids: CASSSAGQGSDYGYTF. DNA for the CDR3: TGTGCCAGCAGTTCTGCGGGACAGGGTAGCGACTATGGCTACACCTTC.

The V gene is TRBV13, the J gene TRBJ2-5; 10 nucleotides match TRBD2. V gave up 1 base and J gave up 5 bases; unmatched junction bases: 7. The length of the CDR3 is 16 residues. Germline-derived CDR1 and CDR2 are PRHDT and FYEKMQ (reference sequence). The CDR3: CASSLEAGGPWETQYF. As DNA, the CDR3 is TGTGCCAGCAGCTTAGAAGCGGGAGGGCCTTGGGAGACCCAGTACTTC.

The rearrangement joins TRBV10-3 to TRBJ1-5; D may be TRBD1 (5 bases). Germline CDR1 and CDR2: ENHRY and SYGVKD. V lost 6 bases to trimming and J lost 5 bases, with 11 bases between them. CDR3 size: 13 residues. DNA of the CDR3: TGTGCCATCAGCCCAGGGTCAGATCAGCCCCAGCATTTT. This translates into CAISPGSDQPQHF.

The chain combines TRBV6-5 with TRBJ1-5; 8 positions agree with TRBD1. The CDR3 contains 12 residues. The junction had 6 bases not matched to a gene; V was cut back by 5 bases and J by 12 bases. Per germline, CDR1 MNHEY and CDR2 SVGAGI. This CDR3 reads CASSGGTGGQHF. CDR3 nucleotides: TGTGCCAGCAGTGGTGGGACAGGCGGCCAGCATTTT.

This chain uses TRBV29-1 with TRBJ2-7; 7 nucleotides agree with TRBD1. The CDR3 is 15 amino acids. Looked up from germline, CDR1 is SQVTM and CDR2 is ANQGSEA. The junction had 7 bases not matched to a gene; V was cut back by 0 bases and J by 2 bases. The CDR3, as DNA: TGCAGCGTTGAAGATGGAAGGACAGGAGCCTACGAGCAGTACTTC. Its protein product is CSVEDGRTGAYEQYF.

The chain has TRBV15 and TRBJ1-6; 9 nucleotides line up with TRBD1. Germline values: CDR1 LNHNV, CDR2 YYDKDF (reference sequence). The ends lost 3 bases at V and 10 bases at J; junction bases unmatched: 7. This CDR3 is built from 15 residues. CDR3 protein: CATSRDNRGRSPLHF. The CDR3 nucleotides read TGTGCCACCAGCAGGGATAACAGGGGGCGATCACCCCTCCACTTT.

The genes are TRBV11-2 and TRBJ1-1, with 7 positions matching TRBD1. The V gene's germline CDR1 is SGHAT and CDR2 FQNNGV. The length of the CDR3 is 13 residues. Trimming removed 5 bases from V and 9 bases from J; junction bases left unmatched: 9. CDR3 in DNA: TGTGCCAGCAGCCCAGTTCAGACAGGGCAAGCTTTCTTT. The encoded protein is CASSPVQTGQAFF.

The chain employs TRBV4-3 and TRBJ1-5; no firm D call. The CDR3 has 14 amino acids. Per the germline V gene, CDR1 is LGHNA and CDR2 is YSLEER. Trimming removed 0 bases from V and 7 bases from J, with 10 bases in between. CDR3 amino acids: CASSQERAGQPQHF. The CDR3 bases are TGCGCCAGCAGCCAAGAACGAGCCGGGCAGCCCCAGCATTTT.

This clone has just a few counts. The gene calls are TRBV28 and TRBJ2-1, with 8 bases that match TRBD2. Trimming removed 3 bases from V and 9 bases from J; junction bases left unmatched: 16. Germline values: CDR1 MDHEN, CDR2 SYDVKM. The CDR3 sequence is 17 residues long. The CDR3 protein is CASSLPTLSGGAGEQFF. The CDR3 coding sequence is TGTGCCAGCAGTTTGCCGACCCTTTCGGGGGGGGCCGGTGAGCAGTTCTTC. The full variable domain, rest sourced from reference TRBV28 and TRBJ2-1, is DVKVTQSSRYLVKRTGEKVFLECVQDMDHENMFWYRQDPGLGLRLIYFSYDVKMKEKGDIPEGYSVSREKKERFSLILESASTNQTSMYLCASSLPTLSGGAGEQFFGPGTRLTVL.

The rearrangement uses TRBV11-3 and TRBJ2-5; D not certain. Germline V gives CDR1 SGHNT, CDR2 YENEEA. The CDR3 runs to 15 residues. V lost 3 bases and J lost 3, with 14 bases in between. The CDR3 nucleotides read TGTGCCAGCAGCTTCTTCTCGGGTCTGGAAGAGACCCAGTACTTC. It codes for CASSFFSGLEETQYF.

The chain uses TRBV7-3 and TRBJ2-2, with D unclear. Germline values: CDR1 SGHTA, CDR2 FQGTGA. Deletions cut 5 bases from V and 4 bases from J, with 5 bases between. CDR3 size: 12 residues. This chain's CDR3 is CASSIATGELFF. The CDR3 DNA reads TGTGCCAGCAGCATAGCCACCGGGGAGCTGTTTTTT.

This chain connects TRBV4-3 to TRBJ1-2, with D possibly matching TRBD1 (6 bases). The CDR3 has 15 amino acids. V shed 1 base and J shed 5 bases, with 14 bases lying between them. The germline V gene encodes CDR1 LGHNA and CDR2 YSLEER. CDR3 nucleotides: TGCGCCAGCAGCCAAGTAACAGGGTCGGGATATGGCTACACCTTC. This gives the protein CASSQVTGSGYGYTF.

V and J are TRBV6-1 and TRBJ1-1, with a weak D call TRBD1 (5 bases). V was shortened by 4 bases and J by 3 bases, with 15 bases between the two germline ends. The CDR3 runs to 15 residues. The germline gives CDR1 MNHNS, CDR2 SASEGT. CDR3 nucleotides: TGTGCCAGCAGTGTGAGCCGATCCAGGGACACTGAAGCTTTCTTT. Translating it yields CASSVSRSRDTEAFF.

The rearrangement links TRBV18 to TRBJ1-4; D might be TRBD1 (6 bases). The CDR3 totals 14 residues. Deletions cut 4 bases from V and 4 bases from J, with 10 bases between. Germline V gene lookup returns CDR1 KGHSH and CDR2 LQKENI. CDR3 in amino acids: CASSRGHFNEKLFF. For the CDR3, the DNA is TGTGCCAGCTCACGGGGACACTTTAATGAAAAACTGTTTTTT. Filled out from reference TRBV18 and TRBJ1-4, the complete variable domain reads NAGVMQNPRHLVRRRGQEARLRCSPMKGHSHVYWYRQLPEEGLKFMVYLQKENIIDESGMPKERFSAEFPKEGPSILRIQQVVRGDSAAYFCASSRGHFNEKLFFGSGTQLSVL.

This CDR3 is CASSQEHVSIGDRDSITGKLFF. As DNA, the CDR3 is TGCGCCAGCAGCCAAGAACATGTGTCGATAGGGGACAGGGACTCTATTACGGGAAAACTGTTTTTT. The V call is TRBV4-3, the J call TRBJ1-4; 9 bases are shared with TRBD1. V lost 0 bases, J lost 10 bases, and 27 bases stayed unmatched. The germline V gene encodes CDR1 LGHNA and CDR2 YSLEER. The CDR3 is 22 residues long.

This chain uses TRBV7-3 with TRBJ2-1; 8 bases align to TRBD2. V lost 1 base to trimming and J lost 2 bases; unmatched junction nucleotides: 4. The CDR3 totals 16 residues. Germline V gives CDR1 SGHTA, CDR2 FQGTGA. For the CDR3, the DNA is TGTGCCAGCAGCTTAAACGGGAGGGGCGCCTACAATGAGCAGTTCTTC. It codes for CASSLNGRGAYNEQFF.

The chain joins TRBV7-9 to TRBJ1-4; 10 bases line up with TRBD1. V shed 0 bases, J shed 3 bases, and the junction held 7 bases outside the gene matches. The length of the CDR3 is 18 residues. The V gene's germline CDR1 is SEHNR and CDR2 FQNEAQ (reference sequence). The CDR3 DNA follows: TGTGCCAGCAGCTTAGCGTCCGGGACAGGGGATCCTAATGAAAAACTGTTTTTT. The encoded protein is CASSLASGTGDPNEKLFF. The full variable domain, in which reference TRBV7-9 and TRBJ1-4 provide the parts outside the CDR3, is DTGVSQNPRHKITKRGQNVTFRCDPISEHNRLYWYRQTLGQGPEFLTYFQNEAQLEKSRLLSDRFSAERPKGSFSTLEIQRTEQGDSAMYLCASSLASGTGDPNEKLFFGSGTQLSVL.

This chain links TRBV6-6 with TRBJ1-5; D gene unclear. Trimming left V 7 bases short and J 6 bases short, with 10 bases between. From germline, CDR1 is MNHNY and CDR2 SVGAGI (reference sequence). This CDR3 is 12 amino acids long. The CDR3 loop reads CASTPGGQPQHF. CDR3 coding DNA: TGTGCCAGCACCCCAGGAGGTCAGCCCCAGCATTTT.

The chain recombines TRBV19 with TRBJ1-2; D call uncertain. Trimming took 7 bases from V and 4 from J, leaving 10 bases between them. The germline V gene encodes CDR1 LNHDA and CDR2 SQIVND (reference sequence). The CDR3 sequence is 12 residues long. CDR3 in amino acids: CASTNNIYGYTF. The DNA of the CDR3 is TGTGCCAGTACCAACAACATCTATGGCTACACCTTC.

The V gene is TRBV14, the J gene TRBJ1-3; D is possibly TRBD1 (5 bases). The length of the CDR3 is 13 residues. The germline V gene encodes CDR1 SGHDN and CDR2 FVKESK. V lost 0 bases to trimming and J lost 9 bases, with 9 bases between them. CDR3 sequence reads: CASSQDRGSTIYF. For the CDR3, the DNA is TGTGCCAGCAGCCAAGATCGGGGGAGCACCATATATTTT.

The genes are TRBV5-8 and TRBJ2-7; D is unresolved. Trimming left V 3 bases short and J 4 bases short, with 11 bases between. This CDR3 has 13 residues. The germline CDR1 and CDR2 sequences are SGHTS and YDEGEE. The CDR3 DNA follows: TGTGCCAGCAGCTCCCCCCCTTATTACGAGCAGTACTTC. This codes for CASSSPPYYEQYF.